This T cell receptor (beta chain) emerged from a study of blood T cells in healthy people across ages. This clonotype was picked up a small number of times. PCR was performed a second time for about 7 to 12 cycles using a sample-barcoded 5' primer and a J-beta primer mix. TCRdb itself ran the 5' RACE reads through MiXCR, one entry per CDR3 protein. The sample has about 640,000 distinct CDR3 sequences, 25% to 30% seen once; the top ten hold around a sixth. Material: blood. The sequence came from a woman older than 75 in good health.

The CDR3: CAWSSGQGAFF. CDR3 DNA: TGTGCCTGGAGTTCCGGACAAGGGGCTTTCTTT. This chain connects TRBV30 to TRBJ1-1; tentative D call: TRBD1 (5 bases). Trimming shortened V by 2 bases and J by 11 bases, and 12 bases separated the two germline ends. Germline CDR1 GTSNPN, CDR2 SVGIG (reference sequence). This CDR3 region has 11 residues.